This T cell receptor beta chain comes out of a study of T cells after yellow fever vaccination. CDR3 length: 13 residues. Germline V lookup: CDR1 KGHSH, CDR2 LQKENI. Deletions cut 2 bases from V and 4 bases from J, with 9 bases between. In TCRdb, the 5' RACE reads were re-called with MiXCR into one record per CDR3 protein. This sample has 250,000 or so distinct CDR3 sequences, with roughly 3.5% found just once. Points from the study as a whole: Just a small share of clonotypes turned up in the CD4 compartment as well as the CD8 compartment. Peaking on day 5 versus 15, the secondary response was faster but weaker.

This clonotype was picked up many times. Its specificity is unknown. Sequencing was performed on PBMCs, taken 15 days after the yellow fever booster vaccination. This chain joins TRBV18 and TRBJ2-7; D assignment may be TRBD1 or TRBD2 (5 bases each). This receptor was taken from a man between 18 and 29 years old who received the YFV17D yellow fever vaccine. The CDR3 DNA sequence: TGTGCCAGCTCACCAATTGGGGGATACGAGCAGTACGTC. Translation gives CASSPIGGYEQYV.